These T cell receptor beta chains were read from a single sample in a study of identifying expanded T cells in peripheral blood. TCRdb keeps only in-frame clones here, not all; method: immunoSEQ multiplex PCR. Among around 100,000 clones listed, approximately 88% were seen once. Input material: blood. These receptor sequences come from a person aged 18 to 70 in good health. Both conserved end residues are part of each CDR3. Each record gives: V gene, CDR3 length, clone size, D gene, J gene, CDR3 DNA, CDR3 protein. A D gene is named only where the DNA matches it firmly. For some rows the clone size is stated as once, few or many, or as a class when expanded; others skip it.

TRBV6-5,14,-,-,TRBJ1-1,TGTGCCAGCAGTTACCTGGGCGGGAACACTGAAGCTTTCTTT,CASSYLGGNTEAFF
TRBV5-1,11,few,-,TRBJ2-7,TGCGCCAGCAGCTTGAATGACGAGCAGTACTTC,CASSLNDEQYF
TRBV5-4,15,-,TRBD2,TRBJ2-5,TGTGCCAGCAGCCAGACTAGCGGGAGCATGGAGACCCAGTACTTC,CASSQTSGSMETQYF
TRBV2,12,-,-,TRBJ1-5,TGTGCCAGCAGGAAGACAGATCAGCCCCAGCATTTT,CASRKTDQPQHF
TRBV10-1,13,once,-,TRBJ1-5,TGCGCCAGGCCCGCGGGGAGAACTCAGCCCCAGCATTTT,CARPAGRTQPQHF
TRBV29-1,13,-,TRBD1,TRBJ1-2,TGCAGCGTTGGGGAGGGACAGGGCTATGGCTACACCTTC,CSVGEGQGYGYTF
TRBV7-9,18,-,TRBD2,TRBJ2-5,TGTGCCAGCAGCTTCCCTAGCGGGGGGCCACCGATGGAAGAGACCCAGTACTTC,CASSFPSGGPPMEETQYF
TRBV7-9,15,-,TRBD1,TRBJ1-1,TGTGCCAGCAGCTTAGCGGACAGGGATATGGCTGAAGCTTTCTTT,CASSLADRDMAEAFF
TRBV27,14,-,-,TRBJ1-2,TGTGCCAGCAGTGCAGGGGCAATGGGCTATGGCTACACCTTC,CASSAGAMGYGYTF
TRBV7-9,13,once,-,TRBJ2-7,TGTGCCAGCAGCTCGAAGTCAGGGCTCGAGCAGTACTTC,CASSSKSGLEQYF
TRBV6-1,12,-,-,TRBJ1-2,TGTGCCAGCAGTGAGTCAGGGGATGGCTACACCTTC,CASSESGDGYTF
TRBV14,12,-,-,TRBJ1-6,TGTGCCAGCAGCCAAGATGTCTCACCCCTCCACTTT,CASSQDVSPLHF
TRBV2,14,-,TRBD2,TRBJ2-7,TGTGCCAGCTGGACTAGCGGGGGTTCCTACGAGCAGTACTTC,CASWTSGGSYEQYF
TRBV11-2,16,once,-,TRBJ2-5,TGTGCCAGCAGCTTAACACTAGAGGTGGGGCAAGAGACCCAGTACTTC,CASSLTLEVGQETQYF
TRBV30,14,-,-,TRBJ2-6,TGTGCCTGGAGTACGGGATCTGGGGCCAACGTCCTGACTTTC,CAWSTGSGANVLTF
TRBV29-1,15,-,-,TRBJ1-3,TGCAGCGCTCAAGCAGGGTGGAAAACTGGAAACACCATATATTTT,CSAQAGWKTGNTIYF
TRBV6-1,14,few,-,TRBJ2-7,TGTGCCGCGTCGTCCCAGGGCCCTAACTACGAGCAGTACTTC,CAASSQGPNYEQYF
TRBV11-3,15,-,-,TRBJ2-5,TGTGCCAGCAGCTTAGCGCCGGGAACGGGGGAGACCCAGTACTTC,CASSLAPGTGETQYF
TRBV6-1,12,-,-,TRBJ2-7,TGTGCCAGCAGGCAGGTCTGGGATGAGCAGTACTTC,CASRQVWDEQYF
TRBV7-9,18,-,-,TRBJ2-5,TGTGCCAGCAGCTTGATGTCCGGGAAGGGGGGGATCCAAGAGACCCAGTACTTC,CASSLMSGKGGIQETQYF
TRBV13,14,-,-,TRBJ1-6,TGTGCCAGCAGCTCTGGACTGAATAATTCACCCCTCCACTTT,CASSSGLNNSPLHF
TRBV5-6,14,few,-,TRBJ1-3,TGTGCCAGCAGCTTGGGGAACTCTGGAAACACCATATATTTT,CASSLGNSGNTIYF
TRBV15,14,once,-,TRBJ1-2,TGTGCCACCAGAAGTGGACAGTCAGACTATGGCTACACCTTC,CATRSGQSDYGYTF
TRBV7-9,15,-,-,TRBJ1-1,TGTGCCAGCAGCTTAGCGCAGGGGACGAACACTGAAGCTTTCTTT,CASSLAQGTNTEAFF
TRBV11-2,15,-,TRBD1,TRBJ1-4,TGTGCCAGCAGCCACTCCCTACAGGGGGCTGAAAAACTGTTTTTT,CASSHSLQGAEKLFF
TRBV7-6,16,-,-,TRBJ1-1,TGTGCCAGCAGTCTTAGTCCGGAGGGGAGGAGGACTGAAGCTTTCTTT,CASSLSPEGRRTEAFF
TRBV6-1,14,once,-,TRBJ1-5,TGTGCCAGCAGTGAGAGTTGGGAATATCAGCCCCAGCATTTT,CASSESWEYQPQHF
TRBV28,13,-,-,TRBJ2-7,TGTGCCAGCACTGCGACAGACCTCTACGAGCAGTACTTC,CASTATDLYEQYF
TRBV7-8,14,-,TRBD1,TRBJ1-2,TGTGCCAGCAGCTCCGGGACAGGGGTCTATGGCTACACCTTC,CASSSGTGVYGYTF